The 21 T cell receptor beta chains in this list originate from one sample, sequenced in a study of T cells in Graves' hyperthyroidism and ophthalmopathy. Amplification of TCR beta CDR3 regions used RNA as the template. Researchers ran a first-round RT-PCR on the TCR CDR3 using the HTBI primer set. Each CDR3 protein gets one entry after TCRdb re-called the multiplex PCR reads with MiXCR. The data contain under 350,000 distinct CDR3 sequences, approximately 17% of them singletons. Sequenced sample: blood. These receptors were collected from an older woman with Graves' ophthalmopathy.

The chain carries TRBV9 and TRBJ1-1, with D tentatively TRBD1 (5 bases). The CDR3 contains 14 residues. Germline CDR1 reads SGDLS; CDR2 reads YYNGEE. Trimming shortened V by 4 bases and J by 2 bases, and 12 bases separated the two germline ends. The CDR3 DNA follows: TGTGCCAGCAGCCCCACAGGATTCAACACTGAAGCTTTCTTT. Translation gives CASSPTGFNTEAFF.

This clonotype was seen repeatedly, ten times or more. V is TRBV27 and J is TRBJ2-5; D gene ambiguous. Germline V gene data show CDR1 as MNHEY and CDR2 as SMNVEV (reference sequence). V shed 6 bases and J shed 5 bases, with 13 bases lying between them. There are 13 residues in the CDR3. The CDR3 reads CASRRLEAETQYF. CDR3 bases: TGTGCCAGCAGGAGGCTCGAGGCGGAGACCCAGTACTTC.

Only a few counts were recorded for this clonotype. The CDR3 spells CSVVPGSTDTQYF. CDR3 DNA sequence: TGCAGCGTTGTTCCTGGGAGCACAGATACGCAGTATTTT. The chain combines TRBV29-1 with TRBJ2-3; D ambiguous. V was shortened by 4 bases and J by 0 bases, with 8 bases between the two germline ends. CDR3 size: 13 residues. From germline, CDR1 is SQVTM and CDR2 ANQGSEA.

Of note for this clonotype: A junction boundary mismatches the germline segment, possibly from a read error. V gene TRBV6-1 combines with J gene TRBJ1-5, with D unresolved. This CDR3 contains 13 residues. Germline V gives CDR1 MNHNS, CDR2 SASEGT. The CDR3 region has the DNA TGTGCCAGCAGTGAACGGCGCGATCAGCCCCAGCGTTTT. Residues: CASSERRDQPQRF.

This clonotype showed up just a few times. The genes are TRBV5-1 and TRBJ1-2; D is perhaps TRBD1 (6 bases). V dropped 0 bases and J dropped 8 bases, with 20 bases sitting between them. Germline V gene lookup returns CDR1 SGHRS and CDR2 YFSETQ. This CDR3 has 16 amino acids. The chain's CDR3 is CASSLVGGQLPYGYTF. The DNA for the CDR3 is TGCGCCAGCAGCTTGGTAGGCGGACAGCTCCCTTACGGCTACACCTTC.

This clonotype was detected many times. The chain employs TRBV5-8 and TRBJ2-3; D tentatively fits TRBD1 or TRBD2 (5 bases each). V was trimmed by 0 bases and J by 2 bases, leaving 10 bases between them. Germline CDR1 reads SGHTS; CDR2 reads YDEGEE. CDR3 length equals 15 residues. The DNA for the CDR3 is TGTGCCAGCAGCTTGGGAAGGGACGCCACAGATACGCAGTATTTT. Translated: CASSLGRDATDTQYF.

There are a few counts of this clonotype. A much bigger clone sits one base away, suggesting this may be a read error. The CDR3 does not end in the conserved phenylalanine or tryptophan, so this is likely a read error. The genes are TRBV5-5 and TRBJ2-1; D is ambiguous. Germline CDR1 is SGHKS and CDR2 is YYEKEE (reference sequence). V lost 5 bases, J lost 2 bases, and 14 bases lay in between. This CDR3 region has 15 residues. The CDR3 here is CASSTGPETYNEQFS. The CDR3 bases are TGTGCCAGCAGTACCGGGCCGGAAACCTACAATGAGCAGTTCTCC.

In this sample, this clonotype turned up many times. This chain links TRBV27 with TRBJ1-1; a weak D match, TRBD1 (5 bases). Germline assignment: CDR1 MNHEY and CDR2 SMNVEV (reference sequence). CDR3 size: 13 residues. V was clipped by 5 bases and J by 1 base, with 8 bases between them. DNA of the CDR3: TGTGCCAGCAGTAAACAGGAGAACACTGAAGCTTTCTTT. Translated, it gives CASSKQENTEAFF.

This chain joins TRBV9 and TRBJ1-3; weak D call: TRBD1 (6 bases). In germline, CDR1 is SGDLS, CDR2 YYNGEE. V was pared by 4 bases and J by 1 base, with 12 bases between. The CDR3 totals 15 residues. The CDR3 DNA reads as TGTGCCAGCAGCCTACAGGGAAGGTCTGGAAACACCATATATTTT. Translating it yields CASSLQGRSGNTIYF.

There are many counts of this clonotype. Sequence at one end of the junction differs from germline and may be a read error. The CDR3 coding sequence is TGTGTCAGCAGTTCGAACGGGGAGACCCAGTACTTC. It is translated as CVSSSNGETQYF. This rearrangement joins TRBV12-3 or TRBV12-4 to TRBJ2-5; no definite D call. This CDR3 is 12 amino acids long.

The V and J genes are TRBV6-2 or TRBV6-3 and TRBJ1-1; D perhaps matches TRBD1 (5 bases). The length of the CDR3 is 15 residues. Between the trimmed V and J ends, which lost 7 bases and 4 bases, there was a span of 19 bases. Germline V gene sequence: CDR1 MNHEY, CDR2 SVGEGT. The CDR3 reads CASTPIPGPGTEAFF. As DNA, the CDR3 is TGTGCCAGCACCCCTATTCCGGGGCCCGGCACTGAAGCTTTCTTT.

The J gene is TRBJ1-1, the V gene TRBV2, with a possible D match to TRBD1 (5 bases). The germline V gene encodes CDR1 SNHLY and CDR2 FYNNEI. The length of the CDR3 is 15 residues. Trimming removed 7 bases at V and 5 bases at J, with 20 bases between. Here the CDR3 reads CASTEAQGGSTEAFF. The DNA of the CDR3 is TGTGCCAGCACTGAGGCCCAGGGAGGCTCTACTGAAGCTTTCTTT.

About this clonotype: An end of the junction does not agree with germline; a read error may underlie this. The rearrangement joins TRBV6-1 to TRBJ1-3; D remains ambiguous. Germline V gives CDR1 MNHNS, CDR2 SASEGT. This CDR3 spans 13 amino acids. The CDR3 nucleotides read TGTGCCAGCAGTGCCAGCTCTGGAGACACCATATATTTT. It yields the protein CASSASSGDTIYF.

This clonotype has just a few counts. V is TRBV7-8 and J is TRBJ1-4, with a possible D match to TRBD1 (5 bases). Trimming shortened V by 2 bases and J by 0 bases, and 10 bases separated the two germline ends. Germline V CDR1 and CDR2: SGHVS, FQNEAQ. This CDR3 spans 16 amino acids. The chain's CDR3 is CASSLNRKTTNEKLFF. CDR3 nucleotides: TGTGCCAGCAGCTTAAACAGGAAGACAACTAATGAAAAACTGTTTTTT.

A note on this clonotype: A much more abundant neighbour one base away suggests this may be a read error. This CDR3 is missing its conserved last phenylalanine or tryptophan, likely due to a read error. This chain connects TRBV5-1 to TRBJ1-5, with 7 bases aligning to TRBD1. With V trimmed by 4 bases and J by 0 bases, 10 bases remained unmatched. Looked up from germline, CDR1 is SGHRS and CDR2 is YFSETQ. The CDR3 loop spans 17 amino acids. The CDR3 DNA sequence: TGCGCCAGCAGCCCCGGACAGGCGGGCTATAGCAATCAGCCCCAGCATGTT. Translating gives CASSPGQAGYSNQPQHV.

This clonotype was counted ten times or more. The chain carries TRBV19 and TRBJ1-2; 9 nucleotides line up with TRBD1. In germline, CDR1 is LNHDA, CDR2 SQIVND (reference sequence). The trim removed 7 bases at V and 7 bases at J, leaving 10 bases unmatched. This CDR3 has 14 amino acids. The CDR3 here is CASTLGTGKVGYTF. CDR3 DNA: TGTGCCAGTACCCTCGGGACAGGGAAGGTTGGCTACACCTTC.

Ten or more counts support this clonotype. The CDR3 DNA reads as TGTGCCAGCAGGAGGACAGAGCACCAAGAGACCCAGTACTTC. Translated: CASRRTEHQETQYF. The chain uses TRBV2 and TRBJ2-5; tentatively, D is TRBD1 (6 bases). This CDR3 spans 14 amino acids. The germline CDR1 and CDR2 sequences are SNHLY and FYNNEI. V was pared by 6 bases and J by 0 bases, with 11 bases between.

The CDR3 region is CASSYFREGTEAFF. The CDR3 bases are TGTGCCAGCAGCTACTTCCGGGAGGGGACTGAAGCTTTCTTT. The chain combines TRBV7-9 with TRBJ1-1, with D perhaps TRBD1 (5 bases). Between the trimmed V and J ends, which lost 4 bases and 5 bases, there was a span of 14 bases. This CDR3 spans 14 amino acids. From germline, CDR1 is SEHNR and CDR2 FQNEAQ (reference sequence). The entire variable domain, with the rest obtained from reference TRBV7-9 and TRBJ1-1, is as follows: DTGVSQNPRHKITKRGQNVTFRCDPISEHNRLYWYRQTLGQGPEFLTYFQNEAQLEKSRLLSDRFSAERPKGSFSTLEIQRTEQGDSAMYLCASSYFREGTEAFFGQGTRLTVV.

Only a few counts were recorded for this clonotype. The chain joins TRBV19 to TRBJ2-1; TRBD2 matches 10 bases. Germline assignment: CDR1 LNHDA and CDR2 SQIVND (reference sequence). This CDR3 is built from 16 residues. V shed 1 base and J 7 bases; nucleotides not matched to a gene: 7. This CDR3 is CASSIGGSGRWNEQFF. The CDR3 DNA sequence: TGTGCCAGTAGTATAGGCGGTAGCGGGAGGTGGAATGAGCAGTTCTTC.

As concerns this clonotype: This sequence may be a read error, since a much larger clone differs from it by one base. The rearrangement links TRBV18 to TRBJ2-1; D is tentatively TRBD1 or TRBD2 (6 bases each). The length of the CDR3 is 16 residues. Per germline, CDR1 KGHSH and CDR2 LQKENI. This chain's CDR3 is CGSSPFGGGSYNEQFF. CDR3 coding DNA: TGTGGCAGCTCACCATTCGGAGGGGGTTCCTACAATGAGCAGTTCTTC. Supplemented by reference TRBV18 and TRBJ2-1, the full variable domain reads NAGVMQNPRHLVRRRGQEARLRCSPMKGHSHVYWYRQLPEEGLKFMVYLQKENIIDESGMPKERFSAEFPKEGPSILRIQQVVRGDSAAYFCGSSPFGGGSYNEQFFGPGTRLTVL.

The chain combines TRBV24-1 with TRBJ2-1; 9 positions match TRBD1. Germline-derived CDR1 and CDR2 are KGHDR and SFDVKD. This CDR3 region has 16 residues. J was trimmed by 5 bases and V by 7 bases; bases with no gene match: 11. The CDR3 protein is CATSPSAGQGNNEQFF. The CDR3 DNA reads TGTGCCACCAGCCCTTCCGCGGGACAGGGAAACAATGAGCAGTTCTTC.